Included here is one T cell receptor (beta chain) sequence, with context. Its antigen is undetermined. TCRdb re-analysed the RT-PCR reads in MiXCR, keeping a single row per CDR3 protein. Found here are some 3,400 distinct CDR3 sequences, roughly 80% of them singletons; the top ten hold roughly 6.5%. The data originate from a study of yellow fever vaccine responses in identical twins. Broader study findings: Reportedly, twins showed a vaccine T cell response that looked partly convergent and partly personalized.

Trimming removed 1 base from V and 0 bases from J, with 8 bases in between. CDR1 and CDR2 from the germline V gene are SEHNR and FQNEAQ (reference sequence). This CDR3 is 15 amino acids long. The source is a woman younger than 30 who received the yellow fever vaccine. The sample here was T cells from blood (PBMCs), unsorted or a sorted subset (not recorded which), taken before or after yellow fever vaccination (not recorded which). V and J are TRBV7-9 and TRBJ2-3, with no clear D. CDR3 sequence reads: CASSLVSVSTDTQYF. DNA for the CDR3: TGTGCCAGCAGCTTAGTGTCCGTGAGCACAGATACGCAGTATTTT.